This T cell receptor (beta chain) derives from a study of OX40 agonist ivuxolimab in advanced cancers. The germline V gene has CDR1 SGHTA and CDR2 FQGTGA. The V gene end was trimmed by 5 bases and the J gene end by 5 bases; junction bases not matched to a gene: 7. This CDR3 has 16 amino acids. Overall study results and limits: Average numbers of expanded clones were greater in CD8+ T cells than in CD4+. With doses of 0.1 to 3.0 mg/kg, CD4+ and CD8+ blood T cells had undergone clonal expansion by week 6.

The method was immunoSEQ multiplex PCR; TCRdb's version includes in-frame clones alone and lacks a portion of them. The data show about 54,000 clones, about four fifths seen once. As to this clone: The antigen remains unidentified.

The clonotype comes from an adult with an advanced solid tumor such as melanoma, head and neck, liver or kidney cancer. Sequencing used CD4+ or CD8+ T cells sorted from blood, obtained in a trial of the OX40 agonist ivuxolimab. V and J are TRBV7-3 and TRBJ2-6, with 9 bases aligning to TRBD2. The CDR3 loop reads CASSPREGARANVLTF. The CDR3, as DNA: TGTGCCAGCAGCCCGCGGGAGGGCGCCAGGGCCAACGTCCTGACTTTC.